Below, 10 T cell receptor beta chains from the same sample are listed, as sequenced in a study. Cells sorted as Tregs were CD4+, CD25+ and CD127-/low. TCRdb reprocessed the 5' RACE reads with MiXCR, giving one entry per CDR3 protein. In the table there are tens of thousands of distinct CDR3 sequences, 26% of which are singletons. Sequencing input: tumor-infiltrating Tregs sorted from the breast tumor. The receptor source for this set is a female donor with breast cancer.

Details on this clonotype: A read error may account for a junction end that differs from germline. The V call is TRBV7-7, the J call TRBJ2-7; D possibly corresponds to TRBD2 (6 bases). The CDR3 is 13 residues long. Germline CDR1 is SSHAT and CDR2 is FNYEAQ (reference sequence). The DNA of the CDR3 is TGTGCTAGCAGCCCCCGCGGAGGGACCGAGCAGTACTTC. Protein product: CASSPRGGTEQYF. Looking up the rest from reference TRBV7-7 and TRBJ2-7 gives the full variable domain: GAGVSQSPRYKVTKRGQDVTLRCDPISSHATLYWYQQALGQGPEFLTYFNYEAQPDKSGLPSDRFSAERPEGSISTLTIQRTEQRDSAMYRCASSPRGGTEQYFGPGTRLTVT.

This clonotype was counted between two and nine times. The chain joins TRBV2 to TRBJ1-6, with 7 bases matching TRBD1. The germline V gene encodes CDR1 SNHLY and CDR2 FYNNEI. The ends lost 8 bases at V and 7 bases at J; junction bases unmatched: 5. This CDR3 region has 13 residues. CDR3 nucleotides: TGTGCCAGCGCCCGGGACAGAAATTCACCCCTCCACTTT. Its translation: CASARDRNSPLHF.

This clonotype qualifies as medium-sized. The V and J genes are TRBV13 and TRBJ2-7; 7 bases are shared with TRBD2. Germline V gene lookup returns CDR1 PRHDT and CDR2 FYEKMQ (reference sequence). V lost 5 bases to trimming and J lost 4 bases; unmatched junction nucleotides: 2. The CDR3 length is 12 residues. The CDR3 spells CASSPGGYEQYF. For the CDR3, the DNA is TGTGCCAGCAGCCCCGGGGGGTACGAGCAGTACTTC.

This clonotype was observed a handful of times. As DNA, the CDR3 is TGTGCCACCAGCAGTGGGAGGCCTGAGTCATACGAGCAGTACTTC. Its protein product is CATSSGRPESYEQYF. The V and J genes are TRBV15 and TRBJ2-7; tentative D call: TRBD2 (6 bases). The CDR3 is made up of 15 amino acids. V was cut by 3 bases and J by 4 bases, with 16 bases left in between. Looked up from germline, CDR1 is LNHNV and CDR2 is YYDKDF (reference sequence).

The V and J genes are TRBV9 and TRBJ2-3; D unclear. The CDR3 length is 13 residues. Germline CDR1 and CDR2: SGDLS and YYNGEE. Trimming shortened V by 4 bases and J by 2 bases, and 8 bases separated the two germline ends. This CDR3 is CASSTYNTDTQYF. DNA for the CDR3: TGTGCCAGCAGCACCTACAACACAGATACGCAGTATTTT.

This sequence joins TRBV6-5 and TRBJ1-1, with 7 bases fitting TRBD1. CDR1 MNHEY and CDR2 SVGAGI come from the germline V gene. There are 14 residues in the CDR3. The V segment lost 0 bases and the J segment 10 bases; nucleotides outside the gene matches: 8. The CDR3 spells CASSYSSTGTAAFF. In DNA, the CDR3 is TGTGCCAGCAGTTACTCATCAACCGGGACAGCAGCTTTCTTT.

On this clonotype: Just one base apart from a much larger clone, this may be a read error. This rearrangement joins TRBV5-1 to TRBJ2-1, with 7 bases aligning to TRBD2. The CDR3 runs 16 residues. Germline loops: CDR1 SGHRS, CDR2 YFSETQ. CDR3 protein: CASTAGEMGPYNEQLF. CDR3 coding DNA: TGCGCCAGCACGGCGGGAGAAATGGGCCCCTACAATGAGCAGCTCTTC.

This sequence joins TRBV7-2 and TRBJ2-7; the D is unclear. Germline assignment: CDR1 SGHTA and CDR2 FQGNSA. CDR3 length: 12 amino acids. V was clipped by 3 bases and J by 0 bases, with 3 bases between them. CDR3 sequence reads: CASSFLSYEQYF. The CDR3, as DNA: TGTGCCAGCAGCTTCCTCTCCTACGAGCAGTACTTC.

In its sample, this clonotype was seen many times. The chain recombines TRBV3-1 with TRBJ1-1, with TRBD1 matching 8 bases. Germline loops: CDR1 LGHDT, CDR2 YNNKEL (reference sequence). Trimming took 2 bases from V and 8 from J; bases not matched to a gene: 4. The length of the CDR3 is 13 residues. The CDR3 nucleotides are TGTGCCAGCAGCCAACAGGGGGCAGGGGAAGCTTTCTTT. It encodes CASSQQGAGEAFF.

This clonotype has more than one count but fewer than ten. The chain employs TRBV12-3 or TRBV12-4 and TRBJ1-1, with a tentative D call TRBD1 (5 bases). The CDR3 contains 12 residues. Trimming shortened V by 6 bases and J by 7 bases, and 12 bases separated the two germline ends. CDR3 sequence: CASSPDSYEAFF. The DNA of the CDR3 is TGTGCCAGCAGCCCAGACAGTTATGAAGCTTTCTTT.